Presented here are 14 T cell receptor beta chains from one specimen sequenced in a study of beta chain features in type 1 diabetes. Sequenced material consisted of expressed TCRB transcripts (all of the isolated RNA was reverse transcribed). Some clones are missing from TCRdb's copy, which holds only in-frame ones; the method was immunoSEQ multiplex PCR. The table shows under 250,000 clones, with 25% to 30% occurring only once. Sequencing was performed on central memory CD4+ T cells from blood. The receptors were gathered from a young man in good health.

The gene calls are TRBV29-1 and TRBJ2-4; possible D gene TRBD1, 7 bases. CDR3 size: 17 residues. With 2 bases removed from V and 5 bases from J, the gap between germline ends came to 22 bases. The germline V gene has CDR1 SQVTM and CDR2 ANQGSEA. The CDR3, as DNA: TGCAGCGTTGAACCCCCCAGGCCCAGGGGGGAGGAAAACATTCAGTACTTC. It codes for CSVEPPRPRGEENIQYF.

The chain couples TRBV27 to TRBJ2-7; TRBD2 aligns across 10 bases. There are 15 residues in the CDR3. V gave up 4 bases and J gave up 2 bases; unmatched junction bases: 5. The germline CDR1 and CDR2 sequences are MNHEY and SMNVEV (reference sequence). The CDR3 sequence: CASSSPSGGTYEQYF. The CDR3 DNA is TGTGCCAGCAGTTCCCCTAGCGGGGGTACCTACGAGCAGTACTTC.

The chain has TRBV30 and TRBJ2-3, with D perhaps TRBD1 (5 bases). V lost 0 bases to trimming and J lost 2 bases, with 12 bases between them. From germline, CDR1 is GTSNPN and CDR2 SVGIG (reference sequence). CDR3 length: 15 residues. CDR3 region: CAWSVSRALTDTQYF. CDR3 nucleotide sequence: TGTGCCTGGAGTGTATCCAGGGCCCTCACAGATACGCAGTATTTT.

In this sample, this clone turned up a few times. This chain uses TRBV30 with TRBJ1-1, with D perhaps matching TRBD1 (6 bases). Germline V gives CDR1 GTSNPN, CDR2 SVGIG (reference sequence). V was trimmed by 3 bases and J by 5 bases, leaving 13 bases between them. The length of the CDR3 is 13 residues. DNA of the CDR3: TGTGCCTGGAGCACAGGGATTTGGACTGAAGCTTTCTTT. Translation gives CAWSTGIWTEAFF.

In its sample, this clone was seen a few times. The rearrangement uses TRBV30 and TRBJ1-5; D unresolved. CDR1 GTSNPN and CDR2 SVGIG come from the germline V gene (reference sequence). The CDR3 is made up of 14 amino acids. Trimming shortened V by 2 bases and J by 3 bases, and 11 bases separated the two germline ends. The CDR3 loop is CAWSIPGINQPQHF. For the CDR3, the DNA is TGTGCCTGGAGTATACCCGGGATCAATCAGCCCCAGCATTTT.

The J gene is TRBJ2-5, the V gene TRBV7-2; D unresolved. The germline gives CDR1 SGHTA, CDR2 FQGNSA. This CDR3 has 12 residues. V shed 6 bases and J shed 4 bases, with 9 bases lying between them. The CDR3 region has the DNA TGTGCCAGCAGACCCCCAACAGAGACCCAGTACTTC. Its translation: CASRPPTETQYF.

This clone was seen more than once but under ten times. The chain recombines TRBV2 with TRBJ1-1; D unclear. Trimming took 6 bases from V and 4 from J, leaving 9 bases between them. Germline loops: CDR1 SNHLY, CDR2 FYNNEI. The CDR3 sequence is 12 residues long. This CDR3 reads CASRGLATEAFF. CDR3 in DNA: TGTGCCAGCAGGGGCCTGGCCACTGAAGCTTTCTTT. Full variable domain (missing parts from reference TRBV2 and TRBJ1-1): EPEVTQTPSHQVTQMGQEVILRCVPISNHLYFYWYRQILGQKVEFLVSFYNNEISEKSEIFDDQFSVERPDGSNFTLKIRSTKLEDSAMYFCASRGLATEAFFGQGTRLTVV.

The chain recombines TRBV11-2 with TRBJ2-3; weak D call: TRBD2 (5 bases). CDR3 length equals 13 residues. Trimming shortened V by 0 bases and J by 7 bases, and 8 bases separated the two germline ends. Germline V gives CDR1 SGHAT, CDR2 FQNNGV. The CDR3 DNA sequence: TGTGCCAGCAGCTTAGAGCCCGGGAATACGCAGTATTTT. This gives the protein CASSLEPGNTQYF.

Concerning this clone: A much larger clone lies one base from this, so it may be a read error. The chain has TRBV21-1 and TRBJ2-2. TRBV21-1 is noted as a pseudogene. The CDR3 sequence is 14 residues long. The chain's CDR3 is CASSKPGGDGELFF. CDR3 DNA: TGTGCCAGCAGCAAACCAGGGGGGGACGGGGAGCTGTTTTTT.

Turning to this clone: Other DNA sequences in this specimen translate into the identical CDR3. The J gene is TRBJ2-3, the V gene TRBV18; 7 positions agree with TRBD2. Germline trimming cut 3 bases from V and 2 bases from J; bases unmatched to any gene: 8. CDR3 size: 16 residues. Germline V lookup: CDR1 KGHSH, CDR2 LQKENI. CDR3 amino acids: CASSPPGLSLTDTQYF. CDR3 DNA sequence: TGTGCCAGCTCACCCCCGGGACTATCCCTCACAGATACGCAGTATTTT.

V usage is TRBV18 and J usage is TRBJ2-1; D gene ambiguous. This CDR3 has 15 amino acids. V lost 5 bases and J lost 5, with 16 bases in between. The germline CDR1 and CDR2 sequences are KGHSH and LQKENI. The CDR3 sequence: CASSATNLRDNEQFF. DNA of the CDR3: TGTGCCAGCTCAGCGACCAACCTAAGGGACAATGAGCAGTTCTTC.

V and J are TRBV5-6 and TRBJ2-3; possibly TRBD1 for D (6 bases). CDR3 length: 13 residues. Germline lookup yields CDR1 SGHDT and CDR2 YYEEEE. V was clipped by 4 bases and J by 5 bases, with 11 bases between them. CDR3 nucleotide sequence: TGTGCCAGCAGCCTGAAGGGGGTAGATACGCAGTATTTT. Encoded protein: CASSLKGVDTQYF.

This clone was found a few times. Relative to the germline gene, one junction end is altered; a read error may explain this. The rearrangement links TRBV5-4 to TRBJ1-2, with no clear D. This CDR3 comprises 14 residues. Germline assignment: CDR1 SGHNT and CDR2 YYREEE (reference sequence). The CDR3 reads CASSQSNGGYGYTF. As DNA, the CDR3 is TGCGCCAGCAGCCAATCAAACGGCGGCTATGGCTACACCTTC.

The chain joins TRBV28 to TRBJ2-6; D is perhaps TRBD1 (5 bases). The CDR3 has 15 amino acids. From germline, CDR1 is MDHEN and CDR2 SYDVKM. V lost 6 bases to trimming and J lost 1 base, with 10 bases between them. DNA of the CDR3: TGTGCCAGCAGCCTGACAGTGTCTGGGGCCAACGTCCTGACTTTC. Amino acids: CASSLTVSGANVLTF.